This T cell receptor (beta chain) comes out of a study of blood T cells in healthy people across ages. Study-level points and caveats: Per million T cells, TCR beta diversity dropped about linearly as age rose.

Using a J-beta primer mix together with a sample-barcoded 5' primer, a second PCR was run for roughly 7 to 12 cycles. TCRdb re-called the 5' RACE reads with MiXCR, one entry per CDR3 protein. The sample holds some 1.7 million distinct CDR3 sequences, over 25% seen once. Comment on this clonotype: Its matching antigen is unknown.

Per the germline V gene, CDR1 is LGHNA and CDR2 is YNFKEQ. The CDR3 runs to 18 residues. The sequenced sample was blood. The sequence was obtained from a woman aged 25-40 years in good health. The rearrangement joins TRBV4-2 to TRBJ2-1; 15 bases match TRBD2. The J call may be incorrect, as the DNA end agrees better with TRBJ2-7. The CDR3, as DNA: TGTGCCAGCAGCCAAGCAGGGACTAGCGGGAGGACCTACAATGAGCAGTACTTC. Translation gives CASSQAGTSGRTYNEQYF.